These 10 T cell receptor beta chains were sequenced from one sample in a study of shared clonotypes between healthy human individuals. Assay used: immunoSEQ multiplex PCR; TCRdb lists only in-frame clones, some missing. The sample holds 2,500,000 or so clones, 80% to 95% seen once. The specimen was naive CD4+ T cells from PBMCs. As to subset: CD45RA+ positively selected. The receptors shown here come from a man in his late teens or twenties in good health. Some clones in this sample may be carry-over from other donors' samples.

Of note for this clone: This CDR3 is also generated by other DNA sequences in the sample. This rearrangement joins TRBV6-1 to TRBJ2-7, with D hard to call. The CDR3 has 15 amino acids. CDR1 MNHNS and CDR2 SASEGT come from the germline V gene. V was pared by 0 bases and J by 4 bases, with 13 bases between. The CDR3 reads CASSEAGRPSYEQYF. The CDR3 nucleotides read TGTGCCAGCAGTGAAGCCGGGCGTCCCTCTTACGAGCAGTACTTC.

The chain uses TRBV6-5 and TRBJ1-1; possibly TRBD1 for D (6 bases). The CDR3 length is 14 residues. Trimming removed 2 bases at V and 4 bases at J, with 11 bases between. The germline V gene has CDR1 MNHEY and CDR2 SVGAGI. For the CDR3, the DNA is TGTGCCAGCAGTTACCCGGGGGCGGGCACTGAAGCTTTCTTT. Translating it yields CASSYPGAGTEAFF.

The chain joins TRBV5-8 to TRBJ1-2; 8 positions agree with TRBD1. CDR1 and CDR2 (germline): SGHTS, YDEGEE. This CDR3 spans 17 amino acids. V shed 2 bases, J shed 2 bases, and the junction held 11 bases outside the gene matches. The CDR3 region is CASSFSPGGASNYGYTF. The CDR3 DNA reads as TGTGCCAGCAGCTTCTCCCCAGGGGGCGCTTCGAACTATGGCTACACCTTC.

In regard to this clone: The sample has other DNA sequences that encode this CDR3 too. The chain links TRBV25-1 to TRBJ2-7, with D hard to call. The CDR3 contains 11 residues. CDR1 is MGHDK, CDR2 SYGVNS, per germline. The V end was cut by 4 bases, the J end by 0 bases, with 1 base between. Here the CDR3 reads CASSVSYEQYF. For the CDR3, the DNA is TGTGCCAGCAGTGTCTCCTACGAGCAGTACTTC.

This chain links TRBV10-3 with TRBJ2-7; 9 bases map to TRBD2. J lost 0 bases, V lost 2 bases, and 5 bases had no gene match. This CDR3 comprises 16 residues. CDR1 ENHRY and CDR2 SYGVKD come from the germline V gene. CDR3 DNA: TGTGCCATCAGTGAGGGACTAGCGCAGAGCTCCTACGAGCAGTACTTC. This translates into CAISEGLAQSSYEQYF.

This chain joins TRBV9 and TRBJ1-4; D is unresolved. The germline CDR1 and CDR2 sequences are SGDLS and YYNGEE. The CDR3 has 14 amino acids. Between the trimmed V and J ends, which lost 4 bases and 5 bases, there was a span of 12 bases. CDR3 sequence reads: CASSPWSRNEKLFF. As DNA, the CDR3 is TGTGCCAGCAGCCCCTGGAGCCGCAATGAAAAACTGTTTTTT.

The rearrangement joins TRBV19 to TRBJ1-2; D is perhaps TRBD1 (6 bases). The CDR3 extends over 15 amino acids. The ends were cut back, 5 bases at V and 8 bases at J, with 21 bases in the middle. CDR1 LNHDA and CDR2 SQIVND come from the germline V gene (reference sequence). The CDR3, as DNA: TGTGCCAGTAGTCTCACGGGACAAGAAGGCAACGGCTACACCTTC. Encoded protein: CASSLTGQEGNGYTF.

A remark on this clone: This specimen includes other DNA sequences encoding the same CDR3. The chain is built from TRBV5-1 and TRBJ2-5; maybe TRBD1 (6 bases). The CDR3 covers 14 residues. V shed 4 bases and J shed 1 base, with 11 bases lying between them. The germline V gene has CDR1 SGHRS and CDR2 YFSETQ. The CDR3 sequence is CASSPQGTQETQYF. CDR3 coding DNA: TGCGCCAGCAGCCCACAGGGAACCCAAGAGACCCAGTACTTC.

This chain links TRBV28 with TRBJ1-5; D uncertain. The CDR3 covers 13 residues. In germline, CDR1 is MDHEN, CDR2 SYDVKM. Trimming took off 9 bases at V and 0 bases at J, with 9 bases between the two ends. The CDR3 spells CASARTSNQPQHF. CDR3 nucleotide sequence: TGTGCCAGTGCTAGGACTAGCAATCAGCCCCAGCATTTT. Together with reference TRBV28 and TRBJ1-5, the CDR3 gives the full variable domain: DVKVTQSSRYLVKRTGEKVFLECVQDMDHENMFWYRQDPGLGLRLIYFSYDVKMKEKGDIPEGYSVSREKKERFSLILESASTNQTSMYLCASARTSNQPQHFGDGTRLSIL.

The chain joins TRBV6-1 to TRBJ2-5; D gene ambiguous. V was clipped by 4 bases and J by 5 bases, with 5 bases between them. Germline V gene lookup returns CDR1 MNHNS and CDR2 SASEGT. The CDR3 is 11 residues long. The CDR3: CASSGWETQYF. CDR3 coding DNA: TGTGCCAGCAGTGGTTGGGAGACCCAGTACTTC.